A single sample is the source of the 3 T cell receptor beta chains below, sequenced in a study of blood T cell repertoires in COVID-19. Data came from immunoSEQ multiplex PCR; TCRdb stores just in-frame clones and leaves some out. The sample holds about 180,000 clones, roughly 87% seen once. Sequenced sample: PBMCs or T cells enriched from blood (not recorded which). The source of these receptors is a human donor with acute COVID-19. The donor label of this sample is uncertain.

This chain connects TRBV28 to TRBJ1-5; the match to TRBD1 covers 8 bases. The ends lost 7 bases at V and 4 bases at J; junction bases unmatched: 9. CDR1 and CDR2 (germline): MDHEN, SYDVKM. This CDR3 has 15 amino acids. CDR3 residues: CASTLADRDNQPQHF. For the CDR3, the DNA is TGTGCCAGCACCCTCGCGGACAGGGATAATCAGCCCCAGCATTTT.

The CDR3 coding sequence is TGTGCCAGTAGTACGGGACAGGTGGAGCAGTACTTC. Amino acid sequence: CASSTGQVEQYF. The V and J genes are TRBV19 and TRBJ2-7; 8 bases align to TRBD1. CDR1 is LNHDA, CDR2 SQIVND, per germline (reference sequence). This CDR3 has 12 residues. Germline trimming cut 4 bases from V and 7 bases from J; bases unmatched to any gene: 3.

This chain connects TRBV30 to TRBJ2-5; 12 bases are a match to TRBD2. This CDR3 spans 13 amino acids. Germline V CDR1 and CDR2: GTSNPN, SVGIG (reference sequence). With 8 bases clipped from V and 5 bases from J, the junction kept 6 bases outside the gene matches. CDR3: CALPGLAGETQYF. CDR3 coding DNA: TGTGCCCTTCCGGGACTAGCGGGCGAGACCCAGTACTTC.